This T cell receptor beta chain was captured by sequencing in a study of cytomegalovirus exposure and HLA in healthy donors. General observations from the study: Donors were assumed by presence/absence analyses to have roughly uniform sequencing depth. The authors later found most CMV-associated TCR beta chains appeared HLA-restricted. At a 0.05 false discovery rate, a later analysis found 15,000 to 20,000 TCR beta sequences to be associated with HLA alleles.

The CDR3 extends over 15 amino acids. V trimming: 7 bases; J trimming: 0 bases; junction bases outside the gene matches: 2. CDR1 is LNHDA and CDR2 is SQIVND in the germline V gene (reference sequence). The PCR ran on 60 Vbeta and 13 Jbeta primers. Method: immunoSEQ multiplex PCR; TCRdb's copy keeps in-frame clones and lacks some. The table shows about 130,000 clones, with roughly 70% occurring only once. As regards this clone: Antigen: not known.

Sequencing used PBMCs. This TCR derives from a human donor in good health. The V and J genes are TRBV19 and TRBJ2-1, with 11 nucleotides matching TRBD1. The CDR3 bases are TGTGCCAGTATGGGGACAGGGGGCTCCTACAATGAGCAGTTCTTC. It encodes CASMGTGGSYNEQFF. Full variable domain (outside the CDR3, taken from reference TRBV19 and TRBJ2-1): DGGITQSPKYLFRKEGQNVTLSCEQNLNHDAMYWYRQDPGQGLRLIYYSQIVNDFQKGDIAEGYSVSREKKESFPLTVTSAQKNPTAFYLCASMGTGGSYNEQFFGPGTRLTVL.